This TCR beta chain was captured by sequencing in a study of T cell repertoires in cytomegalovirus infection. In the study overall: Well-studied HLA-B-restricted epitopes and recently identified HLA-C-restricted epitopes of CMV were both used in the study. Public TCR beta signature analysis indicated the presence of both CMV infection and matching HLA type.

The CDR3 length is 14 residues. TCRdb independently ran MiXCR on the reads; one entry per CDR3 protein. The data hold roughly 340,000 distinct CDR3 sequences, with 25% to 35% observed a single time. This clonotype was counted only a few times. Its specificity is not known. At one of its ends the junction is not consistent with the germline gene, which may arise from a read error. This chain connects TRBV5-3 to TRBJ2-1, with 8 bases that match TRBD1. TRBV5-3 is placed among ORFs of uncertain function. Material: cultured PBMCs, obtained from culture after CMV antigen stimulation. The source of this sequence is a human donor in good health (CMV status not recorded). Some clones in this sample may be carry-over from other donors' samples. DNA of the CDR3: TGTGCCAGCAGCTTACAGGGGGTAAGAAATGAGCAGTTCTTC. Translation: CASSLQGVRNEQFF.